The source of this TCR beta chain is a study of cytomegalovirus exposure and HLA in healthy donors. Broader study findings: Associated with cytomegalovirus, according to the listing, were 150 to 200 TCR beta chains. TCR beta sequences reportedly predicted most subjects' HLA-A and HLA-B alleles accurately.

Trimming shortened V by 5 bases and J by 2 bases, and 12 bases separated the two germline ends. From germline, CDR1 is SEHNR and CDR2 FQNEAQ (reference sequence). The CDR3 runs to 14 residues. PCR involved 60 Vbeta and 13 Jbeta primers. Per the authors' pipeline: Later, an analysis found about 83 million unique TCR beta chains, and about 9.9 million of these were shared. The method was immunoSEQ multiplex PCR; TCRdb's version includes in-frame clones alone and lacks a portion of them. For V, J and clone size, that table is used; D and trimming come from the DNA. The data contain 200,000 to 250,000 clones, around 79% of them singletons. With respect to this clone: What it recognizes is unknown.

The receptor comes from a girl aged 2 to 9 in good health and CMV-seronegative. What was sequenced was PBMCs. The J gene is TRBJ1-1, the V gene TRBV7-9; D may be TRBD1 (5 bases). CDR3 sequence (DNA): TGTGCCAGCAGCCCCGTTGGGGCTAACACTGAAGCTTTCTTT. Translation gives CASSPVGANTEAFF.